One sample yielded the 3 T cell receptor beta chains listed below, sequenced in a study of T cells after yellow fever vaccination. One entry per CDR3 protein results from TCRdb running MiXCR on the 5' RACE reads. The table has approximately 250,000 distinct CDR3 sequences, less than 7.5% seen once. The sample consisted of CD4+ T cells sorted from PBMCs, taken on the day of the yellow fever booster vaccination. The receptors derive from a man between 25 and 39 years old who received the YFV17D yellow fever vaccine.

This clonotype was seen a few times. This rearrangement joins TRBV6-1 to TRBJ2-1; 11 nucleotides match TRBD2. The germline gives CDR1 MNHNS, CDR2 SASEGT. After removal of 7 bases from V and 7 bases from J, the junction contained 6 bases not matched to a gene. This CDR3 contains 14 residues. The CDR3 here is CASKVLAGGNEQFF. CDR3 sequence (DNA): TGTGCCAGCAAGGTCCTAGCGGGAGGTAATGAGCAGTTCTTC.

The V and J genes are TRBV2 and TRBJ2-7; maybe TRBD2 (6 bases). V lost 9 bases, J lost 4 bases, and 22 bases lay in between. Germline values: CDR1 SNHLY, CDR2 FYNNEI. The CDR3 covers 15 residues. The DNA of the CDR3 is TGTGCCAGTTTATCAGAACGGGAGAATCGGTACGAGCAGTACTTC. Protein: CASLSERENRYEQYF.

This clonotype was picked up one time. This chain connects TRBV3-1 to TRBJ2-1; 7 bases are shared with TRBD2. V was clipped by 11 bases and J by 9 bases; unmatched bases: 19. In germline, CDR1 is LGHDT, CDR2 YNNKEL (reference sequence). The CDR3 extends over 15 amino acids. The CDR3 loop reads CACCQILAGVGEQFF. The CDR3 DNA sequence: TGTGCCTGCTGCCAGATATTGGCGGGAGTAGGTGAGCAGTTCTTC.